These 20 T cell receptor beta chains were sequenced from one sample in a study of Graves' ophthalmopathy and Graves' hyperthyroidism. The sequenced template was RNA, covering the TCR beta CDR3 region. The workflow started with a first-round RT-PCR run with HTBI primers and then moved on to a second-round multiplex PCR. One entry per CDR3 protein, called by TCRdb with MiXCR from the multiplex PCR reads. The data contain about 660,000 distinct CDR3 sequences, roughly 39% of them singletons. Sequenced sample: peripheral blood. The source of these receptors is an adult man with Graves' ophthalmopathy.

The V call is TRBV10-3, the J call TRBJ1-3, with unresolved D. V shed 7 bases and J shed 8 bases, with 18 bases lying between them. There are 14 residues in the CDR3. The germline CDR1 and CDR2 sequences are ENHRY and SYGVKD. The CDR3 DNA is TGTGCCATCAAAAGTCCAGGACTGGGCTACACCATATATTTT. Its translation: CAIKSPGLGYTIYF.

Worth noting for this clonotype: A read error may explain this, as a much larger clone is one base away. The CDR3: CASGSGLTYGYTF. DNA of the CDR3: TGTGCCAGCGGCTCGGGCCTTACCTATGGCTACACCTTC. The chain joins TRBV11-2 to TRBJ1-2; D unresolved. The germline gives CDR1 SGHAT, CDR2 FQNNGV. The length of the CDR3 is 13 residues. Trimming cost V 8 bases and J 4 bases, with 14 bases left between them.

This clonotype appeared many times. The J gene is TRBJ1-6, the V gene TRBV3-1; D not certain. There are 13 residues in the CDR3. Looked up from germline, CDR1 is LGHDT and CDR2 is YNNKEL (reference sequence). Trimming removed 4 bases at V and 13 bases at J, with 14 bases between. CDR3 amino acids: CASSPRSGGPLHF. The CDR3 bases are TGTGCCAGCAGCCCCAGATCGGGAGGTCCCCTCCACTTT.

The chain joins TRBV12-3 or TRBV12-4 to TRBJ2-7, with a possible D match to TRBD2 (5 bases). The germline V and J ends were trimmed by 5 bases and 1 base, with 15 bases remaining between them. The CDR3 consists of 15 residues. The CDR3 nucleotides are TGTGCCAGCAGTAGGTCCCTAGCTTTGTCCTACGAGCAGTACTTC. Translated: CASSRSLALSYEQYF.

Ten or more counts support this clonotype. This chain connects TRBV29-1 to TRBJ2-7, with 7 positions matching TRBD1. CDR1 and CDR2 from the germline V gene are SQVTM and ANQGSEA. This CDR3 region has 12 residues. V lost 4 bases, J lost 3 bases, and 3 bases stayed unmatched. The CDR3 loop is CSVVGQFYEQYF. DNA for the CDR3: TGCAGCGTTGTGGGACAGTTCTACGAGCAGTACTTC.

This clonotype was observed many times. The chain uses TRBV5-1 and TRBJ1-6; 7 nucleotides line up with TRBD1. Trimming at V came to 0 bases and at J to 13 bases, leaving 7 bases not matched to a gene. The CDR3 loop spans 14 amino acids. Germline V gene data show CDR1 as SGHRS and CDR2 as YFSETQ. CDR3 in DNA: TGCGCCAGCAGCTTGGGACAGGGCTCCAATCCCCTCCACTTT. This gives the protein CASSLGQGSNPLHF.

The sample holds many counts of this clonotype. The chain recombines TRBV7-2 with TRBJ1-1; tentative D call: TRBD1 (6 bases). V gave up 3 bases and J gave up 0 bases, with 11 bases separating them. CDR3 size: 15 residues. Looked up from germline, CDR1 is SGHTA and CDR2 is FQGNSA. CDR3 DNA sequence: TGTGCCAGCAGCTTTGCAGGGGCTATGAACACTGAAGCTTTCTTT. Protein: CASSFAGAMNTEAFF. Looking up the rest from reference TRBV7-2 and TRBJ1-1 gives the full variable domain: GAGVSQSPSNKVTEKGKDVELRCDPISGHTALYWYRQSLGQGLEFLIYFQGNSAPDKSGLPSDRFSAERTGGSVSTLTIQRTQQEDSAVYLCASSFAGAMNTEAFFGQGTRLTVV.

This clonotype was detected many times. A read error may account for a junction end that differs from germline. This chain connects TRBV6-5 to TRBJ1-1; 8 nucleotides align to TRBD1. The V gene's germline CDR1 is MNHEY and CDR2 SVGAGI. The CDR3 contains 13 residues. This chain's CDR3 is CASSRQGFTEAFF. The CDR3, as DNA: TGCGCCAGCAGCAGACAGGGGTTCACTGAAGCTTTCTTT.

Notes on this clonotype: With a much larger clone just one base away, this may be a read error. The chain has TRBV6-5 and TRBJ2-7; 7 nucleotides align to TRBD1. With V trimmed by 5 bases and J by 5 bases, 3 bases remained unmatched. The germline V gene has CDR1 MNHEY and CDR2 SVGAGI. The CDR3 extends over 12 amino acids. CDR3 in DNA: TGTGCCAGCAGTGGGACAGCCGACGAGCAGTACTTC. Its protein is CASSGTADEQYF.

This chain links TRBV10-3 with TRBJ2-3; D uncertain. The germline V gene has CDR1 ENHRY and CDR2 SYGVKD. The CDR3 spans 13 residues. The V gene lost 1 base and the J gene lost 3 bases, with 5 bases spanning the gap. CDR3: CAISEFRTDTQYF. The CDR3 bases are TGTGCCATCAGTGAGTTCAGGACAGATACGCAGTATTTT.

This clonotype was found a few times. J is TRBJ1-4 and V is TRBV7-2; D might be TRBD1 (6 bases). Germline V lookup: CDR1 SGHTA, CDR2 FQGNSA. This CDR3 region has 16 residues. Trimming shortened V by 5 bases and J by 5 bases, and 18 bases separated the two germline ends. The CDR3 nucleotides read TGTGCCAGCAGCCGGCTATCCGGGGGCTACAATGAAAAACTGTTTTTT. It codes for CASSRLSGGYNEKLFF.

V is TRBV4-1 and J is TRBJ1-6; D gene uncertain. The CDR3 has 16 residues. Trimming left V 2 bases short and J 10 bases short, with 18 bases between. CDR1 MGHRA and CDR2 YSYEKL come from the germline V gene. This chain's CDR3 is CASSQQTGRMGSPLHF. The CDR3 nucleotides read TGCGCCAGCAGCCAACAGACTGGACGAATGGGCTCACCCCTCCACTTT.

At least ten counts were recorded for this clonotype. This sequence joins TRBV9 and TRBJ2-7, with TRBD1 identical over 9 bases. V lost 4 bases and J lost 5; bases outside the gene matches: 7. This CDR3 has 14 amino acids. Germline lookup yields CDR1 SGDLS and CDR2 YYNGEE. Here the CDR3 reads CASSPRDRANEQYF. Written as DNA, the CDR3 is TGTGCCAGCAGCCCCCGGGACAGGGCAAACGAGCAGTACTTC.

This sequence joins TRBV2 and TRBJ1-1, with a possible D match to TRBD1 (5 bases). Trimming removed 5 bases from V and 0 bases from J, with 13 bases in between. Germline V CDR1 and CDR2: SNHLY, FYNNEI. The CDR3 runs 15 residues. This chain's CDR3 is CASSIAGDLNTEAFF. As DNA, the CDR3 is TGTGCCAGCAGTATTGCGGGGGATTTGAACACTGAAGCTTTCTTT. Full variable domain (remainder filled in from reference TRBV2 and TRBJ1-1): EPEVTQTPSHQVTQMGQEVILRCVPISNHLYFYWYRQILGQKVEFLVSFYNNEISEKSEIFDDQFSVERPDGSNFTLKIRSTKLEDSAMYFCASSIAGDLNTEAFFGQGTRLTVV.

This clonotype was observed at least ten times. The chain carries TRBV4-2 and TRBJ1-1; possibly TRBD1 for D (5 bases). This CDR3 is 17 amino acids long. The V end was cut by 7 bases, the J end by 4 bases, with 25 bases between. From germline, CDR1 is LGHNA and CDR2 YNFKEQ. The CDR3 loop reads CASTGVGAGKVGTEAFF. The CDR3 DNA is TGTGCCAGCACGGGGGTTGGGGCAGGGAAAGTGGGCACTGAAGCTTTCTTT.

In its sample, this clonotype was seen many times. The gene calls are TRBV9 and TRBJ1-6, with D perhaps matching TRBD1 (5 bases). This CDR3 comprises 15 residues. Germline V lookup: CDR1 SGDLS, CDR2 YYNGEE. V lost 4 bases and J 7 bases, leaving 15 bases between the germline ends. The CDR3 DNA sequence: TGTGCCAGCAGCCTGACCGGGGACGGAAATTCACCCCTCCACTTT. It specifies CASSLTGDGNSPLHF.

The rearrangement joins TRBV7-8 to TRBJ2-1; perhaps TRBD2 as D (5 bases). Trimming removed 5 bases at V and 0 bases at J, with 17 bases between. This CDR3 contains 17 residues. CDR1 and CDR2 from the germline V gene are SGHVS and FQNEAQ. The CDR3 reads CASSLGPGLSSYNEQFF. The DNA for the CDR3 is TGTGCCAGCAGCCTTGGGCCTGGACTGAGCTCCTACAATGAGCAGTTCTTC.

In its sample, this clonotype was seen a few times. The rearrangement joins TRBV12-3 or TRBV12-4 to TRBJ1-4; D remains ambiguous. V lost 6 bases to trimming and J lost 0 bases, with 11 bases between them. The CDR3 sequence is 15 residues long. The CDR3: CASRKRATTNEKLFF. CDR3 bases: TGTGCCAGCAGGAAACGGGCTACAACTAATGAAAAACTGTTTTTT.

This clonotype has only a few counts. The chain has TRBV7-8 and TRBJ1-5; tentative D call: TRBD1 (5 bases). This CDR3 contains 16 residues. The germline V gene has CDR1 SGHVS and CDR2 FQNEAQ. Trimming cost V 5 bases and J 2 bases, with 16 bases left between them. CDR3 in DNA: TGTGCCAGCAGCCCCGGGGAAGGGGTGGGCAATCAGCCCCAGCATTTT. It is translated as CASSPGEGVGNQPQHF. The full variable domain, in which reference TRBV7-8 and TRBJ1-5 provide the parts outside the CDR3, is GAGVSQSPRYKVAKRGQDVALRCDPISGHVSLFWYQQALGQGPEFLTYFQNEAQLDKSGLPSDRFFAERPEGSVSTLKIQRTQQEDSAVYLCASSPGEGVGNQPQHFGDGTRLSIL.

There are many counts of this clonotype. This rearrangement joins TRBV10-3 to TRBJ2-2, with TRBD1 as a possible D gene (6 bases). Germline values: CDR1 ENHRY, CDR2 SYGVKD. CDR3 length: 16 amino acids. Trimming took off 4 bases at V and 1 base at J, with 13 bases between the two ends. The CDR3 here is CAISATGKGNTGELFF. The CDR3, as DNA: TGTGCCATCAGTGCCACAGGGAAAGGGAACACCGGGGAGCTGTTTTTT.